The rows below give T cell receptor beta chains drawn from one sample of a study of hypomethylating agent response in myelodysplastic syndrome. Data came from immunoSEQ multiplex PCR; TCRdb stores just in-frame clones and leaves some out. The sample holds about 4,500 clones; over 75% are singletons and the top ten take about 8.3%. Source: bone marrow, taken before or after starting hypomethylating agent treatment for myelodysplastic syndrome (not recorded which). The receptor set was obtained from a human donor with myelodysplastic syndrome. Each CDR3 is given with its conserved first and last residue. D genes are given only for firm matches. The size entry is marked missing in some rows and otherwise reads once, few, many or a size class.

v_call: TRBV19; d_call: TRBD1; j_call: TRBJ1-2; clone_size: -; cdr3_aa: CASSYPGQVYGYTF; cdr3_nt: TGTGCCAGTAGCTACCCGGGACAGGTATATGGCTACACCTTC
v_call: TRBV2; d_call: TRBD1; j_call: TRBJ2-2; clone_size: -; cdr3_aa: CASSELLGTAGELFF; cdr3_nt: TGTGCCAGCAGTGAACTGTTGGGGACAGCCGGGGAGCTGTTTTTT
v_call: TRBV6-1; d_call: -; j_call: TRBJ1-2; clone_size: few; cdr3_aa: CASSGGPYYGYTF; cdr3_nt: TGTGCCAGCAGTGGTGGGCCCTACTATGGCTACACCTTC
v_call: TRBV5-6; d_call: -; j_call: TRBJ1-5; clone_size: -; cdr3_aa: CASSLTRLAGVHQPQHF; cdr3_nt: TGTGCCAGCAGCCTCACCCGCTTAGCCGGGGTCCATCAGCCCCAGCATTTT
v_call: TRBV5-1; d_call: TRBD2; j_call: TRBJ2-7; clone_size: -; cdr3_aa: CASSGRLAGATYEQYF; cdr3_nt: TGCGCCAGCAGCGGGAGACTAGCGGGGGCTACCTACGAGCAGTACTTC
v_call: TRBV10-2; d_call: -; j_call: TRBJ1-2; clone_size: -; cdr3_aa: CASSATGYGYTF; cdr3_nt: TGCGCCAGCAGTGCGACAGGCTATGGCTACACCTTC
v_call: TRBV19; d_call: -; j_call: TRBJ1-1; clone_size: -; cdr3_aa: CASSRRGDTEAFF; cdr3_nt: TGTGCCAGTAGTCGAAGGGGCGATACTGAAGCTTTCTTT
v_call: TRBV5-1; d_call: -; j_call: TRBJ2-5; clone_size: -; cdr3_aa: CASMVRWGETQYF; cdr3_nt: TGCGCCAGCATGGTGAGATGGGGTGAGACCCAGTACTTC
v_call: TRBV11-2; d_call: -; j_call: TRBJ1-3; clone_size: -; cdr3_aa: CASSPAPGPGNTIYF; cdr3_nt: TGTGCCAGCAGCCCCGCCCCAGGGCCTGGAAACACCATATATTTT
v_call: TRBV6-5; d_call: TRBD2; j_call: TRBJ2-7; clone_size: -; cdr3_aa: CASSYPLAGGPGEQYF; cdr3_nt: TGTGCCAGCAGTTACCCTCTAGCGGGGGGGCCTGGAGAGCAGTACTTC
v_call: TRBV7-2; d_call: TRBD2; j_call: TRBJ2-5; clone_size: -; cdr3_aa: CASSPGGGLAGGETQYF; cdr3_nt: TGTGCCAGCAGCCCTGGAGGGGGACTAGCGGGGGGGGAGACCCAGTACTTC
v_call: TRBV11-2; d_call: -; j_call: TRBJ1-6; clone_size: -; cdr3_aa: CASSFEPSGSPLHF; cdr3_nt: TGTGCCAGCAGCTTTGAACCCTCGGGTTCACCCCTCCACTTT
v_call: TRBV5-1; d_call: -; j_call: TRBJ1-4; clone_size: -; cdr3_aa: CASSSDKTNGLFF; cdr3_nt: TGCGCCAGCAGCTCGGATAAGACAAACGGGCTGTTTTTT
v_call: TRBV4-3; d_call: -; j_call: TRBJ1-2; clone_size: -; cdr3_aa: CASSQDRGVSDGYTF; cdr3_nt: TGCGCCAGCAGCCAAGATCGAGGGGTATCGGATGGCTACACCTTC
v_call: TRBV5-1; d_call: TRBD2; j_call: TRBJ2-2; clone_size: -; cdr3_aa: CASSLPAGGLTAGELFF; cdr3_nt: TGCGCCAGCAGCTTGCCAGCGGGGGGTCTCACGGCCGGGGAGCTGTTTTTT
v_call: TRBV2; d_call: -; j_call: TRBJ1-1; clone_size: -; cdr3_aa: CASSDKGWTTEAFF; cdr3_nt: TGTGCCAGCAGTGATAAGGGGTGGACCACTGAAGCTTTCTTT
v_call: TRBV18; d_call: -; j_call: TRBJ1-1; clone_size: -; cdr3_aa: CASSRPFSVETGNTEAFF; cdr3_nt: TGTGCCAGCTCACGCCCCTTTAGCGTAGAGACAGGGAACACTGAAGCTTTCTTT
v_call: TRBV5-8; d_call: -; j_call: TRBJ1-1; clone_size: -; cdr3_aa: CASSLVRGNTEAFF; cdr3_nt: TGTGCCAGCAGCTTGGTCAGGGGAAACACTGAAGCTTTCTTT
v_call: TRBV30; d_call: -; j_call: TRBJ2-5; clone_size: -; cdr3_aa: CAWSKETQETQYF; cdr3_nt: TGTGCCTGGAGTAAAGAGACCCAAGAGACCCAGTACTTC
v_call: TRBV6-6; d_call: TRBD2; j_call: TRBJ2-3; clone_size: once; cdr3_aa: CASRTTSGGAELMQYF; cdr3_nt: TGTGCCAGCAGAACTACTAGCGGGGGGGCTGAACTGATGCAGTATTTT
v_call: TRBV30; d_call: -; j_call: TRBJ1-1; clone_size: -; cdr3_aa: CAWVATPPRAFF; cdr3_nt: TGTGCCTGGGTTGCTACCCCCCCAAGGGCTTTCTTT
v_call: TRBV10-1; d_call: -; j_call: TRBJ1-1; clone_size: few; cdr3_aa: CASSSGTEAFF; cdr3_nt: TGCGCCAGCAGTTCCGGGACAGAAGCTTTCTTT
v_call: TRBV5-4; d_call: TRBD2; j_call: TRBJ2-1; clone_size: -; cdr3_aa: CASSSRAGTSANEQFF; cdr3_nt: TGTGCCAGCAGCTCTAGAGCCGGGACTAGTGCGAATGAGCAGTTCTTC
v_call: TRBV6-5; d_call: TRBD1; j_call: TRBJ1-2; clone_size: -; cdr3_aa: CASSYSGQGYGYTF; cdr3_nt: TGTGCCAGCAGTTACTCAGGACAGGGCTATGGCTACACCTTC
v_call: TRBV19; d_call: -; j_call: TRBJ2-3; clone_size: -; cdr3_aa: CASSGATDTQYF; cdr3_nt: TGTGCCAGTAGCGGGGCGACAGATACGCAGTATTTT
v_call: TRBV7-2; d_call: -; j_call: TRBJ1-2; clone_size: -; cdr3_aa: CASSIEGRRGYTF; cdr3_nt: TGTGCCAGCAGCATAGAGGGGCGGAGGGGCTACACCTTC
v_call: TRBV7-8; d_call: -; j_call: TRBJ1-5; clone_size: -; cdr3_aa: CASSGRTDYREPQHF; cdr3_nt: TGTGCCAGCAGCGGGCGGACAGACTACAGGGAGCCCCAGCATTTT
v_call: TRBV6-5; d_call: -; j_call: TRBJ1-5; clone_size: few; cdr3_aa: CASSYLRDQPQHF; cdr3_nt: TGTGCCAGCAGTTACTTGAGGGATCAGCCCCAGCATTTT
v_call: TRBV6-1; d_call: -; j_call: TRBJ1-2; clone_size: -; cdr3_aa: CASSEILQGGVNYGYTF; cdr3_nt: TGTGCCAGCAGTGAGATATTACAGGGAGGGGTGAACTATGGCTACACCTTC
v_call: TRBV5-1; d_call: -; j_call: TRBJ1-4; clone_size: -; cdr3_aa: CASSLFGGEDEKLFF; cdr3_nt: TGCGCCAGCAGCTTGTTCGGGGGTGAAGATGAAAAACTGTTTTTT
v_call: TRBV5-1; d_call: TRBD1; j_call: TRBJ2-2; clone_size: -; cdr3_aa: CASSLTGQGSGELFF; cdr3_nt: TGCGCCAGCAGCTTGACGGGACAGGGTTCCGGGGAGCTGTTTTTT
v_call: TRBV30; d_call: TRBD2; j_call: TRBJ2-2; clone_size: -; cdr3_aa: CAWWGGENTGELFF; cdr3_nt: TGTGCCTGGTGGGGGGGGGAGAACACCGGGGAGCTGTTTTTT
v_call: TRBV27; d_call: -; j_call: TRBJ2-6; clone_size: once; cdr3_aa: CASSLSSTGLLLPGANVLTF; cdr3_nt: TGTGCCAGCAGTTTATCATCGACAGGCCTTCTCTTGCCTGGGGCCAACGTCCTGACTTTC
v_call: TRBV29-1; d_call: -; j_call: TRBJ2-7; clone_size: -; cdr3_aa: CSANVQGSYEQYF; cdr3_nt: TGCAGCGCAAATGTACAGGGCTCCTACGAGCAGTACTTC
v_call: TRBV7-2; d_call: -; j_call: TRBJ2-1; clone_size: -; cdr3_aa: CASSPRGANEQFF; cdr3_nt: TGTGCCAGCAGCCCCAGGGGGGCCAATGAGCAGTTCTTC
v_call: TRBV5-5; d_call: -; j_call: TRBJ2-5; clone_size: -; cdr3_aa: CASSLAGWGLETQYF; cdr3_nt: TGTGCCAGCAGCTTGGCCGGATGGGGCTTAGAGACCCAGTACTTC
v_call: TRBV9; d_call: -; j_call: TRBJ2-5; clone_size: -; cdr3_aa: CASSSRGRSQETQYF; cdr3_nt: TGTGCCAGCAGCTCCCGAGGACGGAGCCAAGAGACCCAGTACTTC
v_call: TRBV5-6; d_call: TRBD1; j_call: TRBJ2-7; clone_size: -; cdr3_aa: CASSSDRDRPYEQYF; cdr3_nt: TGTGCCAGCAGCTCGGACAGGGATAGGCCCTACGAGCAGTACTTC
v_call: TRBV10-1; d_call: TRBD2; j_call: TRBJ2-3; clone_size: -; cdr3_aa: CASSEAGVSTDTQYF; cdr3_nt: TGCGCCAGCAGTGAGGCGGGGGTGAGCACAGATACGCAGTATTTT
v_call: TRBV19; d_call: -; j_call: TRBJ1-2; clone_size: -; cdr3_aa: CASSIAPGSYGYTF; cdr3_nt: TGTGCCAGTAGTATAGCTCCAGGGAGCTATGGCTACACCTTC
v_call: TRBV7-8; d_call: -; j_call: TRBJ2-1; clone_size: -; cdr3_aa: CASSFQVGPINNEQFF; cdr3_nt: TGTGCCAGCAGCTTTCAGGTCGGCCCAATAAACAATGAGCAGTTCTTC
v_call: TRBV15; d_call: -; j_call: TRBJ1-1; clone_size: -; cdr3_aa: CATSRGGVSSEAFF; cdr3_nt: TGTGCCACCAGCAGAGGGGGGGTGAGCTCTGAAGCTTTCTTT